One TCR beta chain is described in this entry. Its specificity is unknown. This sample was taken from a study of OX40 agonist ivuxolimab in advanced cancers. Background on the study: A history of anti-PD-1, anti-PD-L1 or anti-CTLA-4 therapy was acceptable, and 40% had some.

Study-wide results and caveats: The study did not work out the antigen specificity of the expanded peripheral T cells.

Here immunoSEQ multiplex PCR was the method, and the copy in TCRdb shows in-frame clones only, minus some. The table lists about 74,000 clones, less than 90% of them singletons. V lost 2 bases and J lost 7; bases outside the gene matches: 1. Per germline, CDR1 SGHRS and CDR2 YFSETQ. This CDR3 comprises 13 residues. This chain uses TRBV5-1 with TRBJ2-2, with 8 bases that match TRBD1. The source of this sequence is an adult with an advanced solid tumor such as melanoma, head and neck, liver or kidney cancer. The source was CD4+ or CD8+ T cells sorted from blood, collected in a trial of the OX40 agonist ivuxolimab. The CDR3 loop is CASSLTGGGELFF. CDR3 nucleotides: TGCGCCAGCAGCTTAACAGGGGGCGGGGAGCTGTTTTTT.